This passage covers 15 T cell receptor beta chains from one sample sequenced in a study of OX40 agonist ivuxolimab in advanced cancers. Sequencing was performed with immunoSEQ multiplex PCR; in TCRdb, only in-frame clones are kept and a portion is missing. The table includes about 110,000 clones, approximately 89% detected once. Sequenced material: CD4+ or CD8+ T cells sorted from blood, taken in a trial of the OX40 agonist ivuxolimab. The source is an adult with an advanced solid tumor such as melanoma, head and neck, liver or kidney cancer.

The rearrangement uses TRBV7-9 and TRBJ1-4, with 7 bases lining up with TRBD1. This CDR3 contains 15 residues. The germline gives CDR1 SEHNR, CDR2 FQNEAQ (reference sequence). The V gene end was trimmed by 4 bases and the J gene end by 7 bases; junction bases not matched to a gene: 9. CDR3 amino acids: CASSSSGQPPEKLFF. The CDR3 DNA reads TGTGCCAGCAGCTCATCGGGACAGCCTCCTGAAAAACTGTTTTTT.

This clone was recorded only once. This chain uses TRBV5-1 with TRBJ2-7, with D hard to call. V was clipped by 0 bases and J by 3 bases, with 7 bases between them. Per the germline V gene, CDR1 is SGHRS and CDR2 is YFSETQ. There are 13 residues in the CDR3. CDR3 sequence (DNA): TGCGCCAGCAGCTTGGCCGCAGTCTACGAGCAGTACTTC. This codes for CASSLAAVYEQYF.

CDR3 nucleotide sequence: TGTGCCACCAGCAGACTGGGACAGGGGAATCAGCCCCAGCATTTT. Translated, it gives CATSRLGQGNQPQHF. This rearrangement joins TRBV15 to TRBJ1-5, with 10 bases that match TRBD1. The CDR3 consists of 15 residues. The J segment lost 4 bases and the V segment lost 2 bases, leaving 2 bases of the junction unmatched. In germline, CDR1 is LNHNV, CDR2 YYDKDF (reference sequence).

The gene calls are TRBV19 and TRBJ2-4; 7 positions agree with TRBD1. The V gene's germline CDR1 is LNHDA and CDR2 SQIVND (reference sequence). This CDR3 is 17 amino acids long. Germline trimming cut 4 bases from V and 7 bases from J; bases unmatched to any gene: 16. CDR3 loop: CASSRTGSFQVPNIQYF. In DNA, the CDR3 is TGTGCCAGTAGTAGGACAGGATCCTTCCAAGTTCCTAACATTCAGTACTTC. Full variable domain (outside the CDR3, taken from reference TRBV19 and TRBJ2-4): DGGITQSPKYLFRKEGQNVTLSCEQNLNHDAMYWYRQDPGQGLRLIYYSQIVNDFQKGDIAEGYSVSREKKESFPLTVTSAQKNPTAFYLCASSRTGSFQVPNIQYFGAGTRLSVL.

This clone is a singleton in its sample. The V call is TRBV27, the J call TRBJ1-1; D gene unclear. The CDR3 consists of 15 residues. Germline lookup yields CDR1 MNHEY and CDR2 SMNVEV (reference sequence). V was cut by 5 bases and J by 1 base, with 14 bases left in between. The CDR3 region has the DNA TGTGCCAGCAGTAGAACTCCCCGCGAGAACACTGAAGCTTTCTTT. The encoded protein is CASSRTPRENTEAFF.

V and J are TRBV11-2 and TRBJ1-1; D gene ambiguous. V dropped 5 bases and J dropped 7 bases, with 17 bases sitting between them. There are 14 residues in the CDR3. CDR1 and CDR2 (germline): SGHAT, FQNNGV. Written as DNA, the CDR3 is TGTGCCAGCAGCCACCTATCGTACGGCAGTGAAGCTTTCTTT. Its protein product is CASSHLSYGSEAFF.

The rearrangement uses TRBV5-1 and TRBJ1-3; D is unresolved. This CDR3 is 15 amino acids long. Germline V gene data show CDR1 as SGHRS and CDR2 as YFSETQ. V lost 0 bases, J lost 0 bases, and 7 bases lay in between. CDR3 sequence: CASSLGAASGNTIYF. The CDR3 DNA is TGCGCCAGCAGCTTGGGAGCAGCCTCTGGAAACACCATATATTTT. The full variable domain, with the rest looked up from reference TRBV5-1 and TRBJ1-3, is KAGVTQTPRYLIKTRGQQVTLSCSPISGHRSVSWYQQTPGQGLQFLFEYFSETQRNKGNFPGRFSGRQFSNSRSEMNVSTLELGDSALYLCASSLGAASGNTIYFGEGSWLTVV.

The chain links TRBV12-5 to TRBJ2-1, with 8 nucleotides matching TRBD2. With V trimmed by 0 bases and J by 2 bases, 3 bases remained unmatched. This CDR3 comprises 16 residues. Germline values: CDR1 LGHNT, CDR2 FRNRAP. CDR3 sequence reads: CASGLVRGLAYNEQFF. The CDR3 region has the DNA TGTGCTAGTGGTTTGGTCAGGGGACTAGCCTACAATGAGCAGTTCTTC.

CDR3 in amino acids: CASSPGDRVNTEAFF. CDR3 sequence (DNA): TGTGCCAGTAGTCCAGGGGACAGAGTGAACACTGAAGCTTTCTTT. The chain carries TRBV19 and TRBJ1-1, with 7 bases lining up with TRBD1. Germline loops: CDR1 LNHDA, CDR2 SQIVND (reference sequence). This CDR3 has 15 residues. The J segment lost 0 bases and the V segment lost 5 bases, leaving 6 bases of the junction unmatched. The full variable domain, with the rest looked up from reference TRBV19 and TRBJ1-1, is DGGITQSPKYLFRKEGQNVTLSCEQNLNHDAMYWYRQDPGQGLRLIYYSQIVNDFQKGDIAEGYSVSREKKESFPLTVTSAQKNPTAFYLCASSPGDRVNTEAFFGQGTRLTVV.

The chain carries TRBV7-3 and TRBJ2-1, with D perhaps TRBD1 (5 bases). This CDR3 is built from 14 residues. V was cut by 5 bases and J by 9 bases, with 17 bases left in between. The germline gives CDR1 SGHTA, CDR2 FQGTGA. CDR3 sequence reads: CASSVTALYGEQFF. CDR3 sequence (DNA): TGTGCCAGCAGCGTGACAGCCCTCTACGGTGAGCAGTTCTTC.

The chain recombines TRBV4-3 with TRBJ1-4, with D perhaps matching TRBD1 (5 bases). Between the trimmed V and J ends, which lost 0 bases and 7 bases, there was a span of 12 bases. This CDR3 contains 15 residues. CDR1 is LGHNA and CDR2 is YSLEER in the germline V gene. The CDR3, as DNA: TGCGCCAGCAGCCAAGATATAGGGCAGGGTGAAAAACTGTTTTTT. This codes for CASSQDIGQGEKLFF.

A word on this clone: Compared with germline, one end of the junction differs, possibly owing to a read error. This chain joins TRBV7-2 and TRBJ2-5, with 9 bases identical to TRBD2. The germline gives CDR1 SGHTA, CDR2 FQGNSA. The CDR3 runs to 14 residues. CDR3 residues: CASSTVLAGAWRDF. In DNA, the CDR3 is TGTGCCAGCAGTACGGTATTAGCGGGGGCCTGGAGGGACTTC.

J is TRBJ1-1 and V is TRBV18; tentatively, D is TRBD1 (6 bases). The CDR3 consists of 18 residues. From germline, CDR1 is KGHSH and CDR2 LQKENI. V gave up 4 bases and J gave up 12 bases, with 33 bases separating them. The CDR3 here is CASSLRSVAGDNTEATFF. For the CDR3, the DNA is TGTGCCAGCTCACTTCGTTCTGTCGCAGGGGACAACACTGAAGCTACTTTCTTT.

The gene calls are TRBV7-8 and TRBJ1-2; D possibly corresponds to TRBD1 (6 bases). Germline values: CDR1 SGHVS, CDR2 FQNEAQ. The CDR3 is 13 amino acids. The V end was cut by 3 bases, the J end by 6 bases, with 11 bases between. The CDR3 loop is CASSFDRMNGYTF. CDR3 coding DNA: TGTGCCAGCAGCTTTGACAGGATGAATGGCTACACCTTC.

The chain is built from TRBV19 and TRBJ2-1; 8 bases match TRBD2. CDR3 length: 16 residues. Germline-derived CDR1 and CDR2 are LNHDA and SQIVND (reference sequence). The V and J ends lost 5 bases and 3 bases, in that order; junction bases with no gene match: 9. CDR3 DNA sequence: TGTGCCAGTAGTCCCCGAAGCGCGGGAGGCTACAATGAGCAGTTCTTC. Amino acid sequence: CASSPRSAGGYNEQFF. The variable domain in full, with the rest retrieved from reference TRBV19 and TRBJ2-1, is DGGITQSPKYLFRKEGQNVTLSCEQNLNHDAMYWYRQDPGQGLRLIYYSQIVNDFQKGDIAEGYSVSREKKESFPLTVTSAQKNPTAFYLCASSPRSAGGYNEQFFGPGTRLTVL.